The rows below give T cell receptor beta chains drawn from one sample of a study of blood T cell repertoires in COVID-19. Repertoires were generated with immunoSEQ multiplex PCR, while TCRdb's copy carries only in-frame clones and drops some. The sample yields 150,000 to 250,000 clones, approximately 94% seen once. The sample taken for sequencing was peripheral blood. These receptor sequences come from a man aged 25 to 45 with COVID-19, enrolled during active disease. CDR3s include the opening cysteine and the closing phenylalanine or tryptophan. Each record gives: V gene, D gene, CDR3 protein. D genes are given only for firm matches.

V: TRBV5-1
D: TRBD1
CDR3: CASSLGTGILNTEAFF

V: TRBV9
D: TRBD1
CDR3: CASSVDDRAEKLFF

V: TRBV7-2
D: -
CDR3: CASSLGGRGTPGELFF

V: TRBV5-1
D: -
CDR3: CASSLRGYYGYTF

V: TRBV5-1
D: -
CDR3: CASSLGPYSNQPQHF

V: TRBV18
D: -
CDR3: CASSPHDSPGEAFF

V: TRBV11-2
D: TRBD2
CDR3: CASSSRLSSGGSTGELFF

V: TRBV2
D: -
CDR3: CASIGGAQAFF

V: TRBV7-9
D: -
CDR3: CASSLRGGFYNEQFF

V: TRBV19
D: -
CDR3: CASSIVARSNQPQHF

V: TRBV11-2
D: TRBD1
CDR3: CASSLAQGQGKRGGYTF

V: TRBV5-1
D: TRBD2
CDR3: CASNFGTTQYNEQFF

V: TRBV2
D: TRBD2
CDR3: CASSAGGRTGELFF

V: TRBV5-1
D: TRBD1
CDR3: CASSTYRGQGEQYF

V: TRBV2
D: -
CDR3: CASRPDRYAYEQYF

V: TRBV5-6
D: -
CDR3: CASSSSQGRVSNQPQHF

V: TRBV6-4
D: TRBD1
CDR3: CASPPPLRTGLIHEQYF